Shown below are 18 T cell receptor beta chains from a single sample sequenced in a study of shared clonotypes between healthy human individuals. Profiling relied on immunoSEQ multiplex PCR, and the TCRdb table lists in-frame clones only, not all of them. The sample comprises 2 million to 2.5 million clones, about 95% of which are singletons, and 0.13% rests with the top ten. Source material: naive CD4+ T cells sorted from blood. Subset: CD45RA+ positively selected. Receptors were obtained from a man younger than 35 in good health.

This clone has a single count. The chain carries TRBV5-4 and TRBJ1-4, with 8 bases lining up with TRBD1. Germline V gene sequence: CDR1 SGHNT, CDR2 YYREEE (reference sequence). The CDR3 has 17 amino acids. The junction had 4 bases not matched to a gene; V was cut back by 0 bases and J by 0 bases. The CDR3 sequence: CASSLAGQGSTNEKLFF. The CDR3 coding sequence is TGTGCCAGCAGCTTGGCTGGACAGGGATCAACTAATGAAAAACTGTTTTTT.

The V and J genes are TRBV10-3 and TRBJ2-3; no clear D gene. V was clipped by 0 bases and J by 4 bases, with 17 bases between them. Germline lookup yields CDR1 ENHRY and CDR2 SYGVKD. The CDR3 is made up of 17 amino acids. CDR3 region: CAISESTGLAGADTQYF. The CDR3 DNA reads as TGTGCCATCAGTGAGTCCACTGGATTGGCTGGCGCAGATACGCAGTATTTT.

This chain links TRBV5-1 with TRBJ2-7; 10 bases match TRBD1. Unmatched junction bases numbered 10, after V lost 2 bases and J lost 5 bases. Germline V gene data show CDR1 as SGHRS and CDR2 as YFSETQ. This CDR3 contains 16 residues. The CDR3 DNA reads TGCGCCAGCAGCTTTCTAATGACAGGGACAGGGGACGAGCAGTACTTC. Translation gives CASSFLMTGTGDEQYF.

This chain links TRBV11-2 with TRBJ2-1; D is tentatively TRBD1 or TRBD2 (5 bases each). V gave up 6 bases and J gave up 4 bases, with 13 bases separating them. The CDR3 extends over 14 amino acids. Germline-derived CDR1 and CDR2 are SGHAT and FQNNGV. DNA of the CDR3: TGTGCCAGCAGGGGGGTGGCACCTTACAATGAGCAGTTCTTC. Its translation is CASRGVAPYNEQFF. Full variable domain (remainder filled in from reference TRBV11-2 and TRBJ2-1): EAGVAQSPRYKIIEKRQSVAFWCNPISGHATLYWYQQILGQGPKLLIQFQNNGVVDDSQLPKDRFSAERLKGVDSTLKIQPAKLEDSAVYLCASRGVAPYNEQFFGPGTRLTVL.

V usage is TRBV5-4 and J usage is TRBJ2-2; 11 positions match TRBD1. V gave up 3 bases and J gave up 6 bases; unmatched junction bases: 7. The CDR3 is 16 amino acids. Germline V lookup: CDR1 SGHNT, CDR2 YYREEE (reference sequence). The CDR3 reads CASSSLPGQGAGELFF. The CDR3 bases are TGTGCCAGCAGCTCCTTGCCGGGACAGGGGGCCGGGGAGCTGTTTTTT. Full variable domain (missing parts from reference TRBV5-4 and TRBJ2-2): ETGVTQSPTHLIKTRGQQVTLRCSSQSGHNTVSWYQQALGQGPQFIFQYYREEENGRGNFPPRFSGLQFPNYSSELNVNALELDDSALYLCASSSLPGQGAGELFFGEGSRLTVL.

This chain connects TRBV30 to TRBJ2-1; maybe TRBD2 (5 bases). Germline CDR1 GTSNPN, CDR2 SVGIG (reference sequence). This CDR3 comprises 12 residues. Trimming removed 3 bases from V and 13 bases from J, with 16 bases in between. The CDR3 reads CAWRLEGSSQFF. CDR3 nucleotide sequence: TGTGCCTGGAGGCTAGAGGGTAGCAGTCAGTTCTTC.

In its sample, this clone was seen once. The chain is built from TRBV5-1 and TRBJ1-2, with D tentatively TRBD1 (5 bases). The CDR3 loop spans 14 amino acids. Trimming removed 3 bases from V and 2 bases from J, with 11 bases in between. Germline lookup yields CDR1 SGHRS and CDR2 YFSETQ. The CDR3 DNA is TGCGCCAGCAGCTCGGGGGGATCGAACTATGGCTACACCTTC. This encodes CASSSGGSNYGYTF. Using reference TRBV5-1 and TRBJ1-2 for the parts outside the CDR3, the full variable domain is KAGVTQTPRYLIKTRGQQVTLSCSPISGHRSVSWYQQTPGQGLQFLFEYFSETQRNKGNFPGRFSGRQFSNSRSEMNVSTLELGDSALYLCASSSGGSNYGYTFGSGTRLTVV.

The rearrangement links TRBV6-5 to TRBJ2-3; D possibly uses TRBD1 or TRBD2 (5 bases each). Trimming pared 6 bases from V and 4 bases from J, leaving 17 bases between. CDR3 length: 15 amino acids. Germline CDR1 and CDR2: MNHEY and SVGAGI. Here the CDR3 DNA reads TGTGCCAGCAGAACGTGGGGGAGTCATTCAGATACGCAGTATTTT. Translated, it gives CASRTWGSHSDTQYF.

CDR3 DNA sequence: TGTGCCAGCAGTTACAAAGCGCAGGGTGGCGAAAAACTGTTTTTT. It is translated as CASSYKAQGGEKLFF. V and J are TRBV6-6 and TRBJ1-4; TRBD1 might be the D (5 bases). The CDR3 runs 15 residues. Germline CDR1 is MNHNY and CDR2 is SVGAGI (reference sequence). Trimming shortened V by 2 bases and J by 8 bases, and 15 bases separated the two germline ends.

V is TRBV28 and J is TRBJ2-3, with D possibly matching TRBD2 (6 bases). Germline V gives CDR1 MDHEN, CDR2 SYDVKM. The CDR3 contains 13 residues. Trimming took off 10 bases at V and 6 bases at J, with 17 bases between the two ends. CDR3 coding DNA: TGTGCCACCCACCCGGGAGCTCGGGATACGCAGTATTTT. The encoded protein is CATHPGARDTQYF.

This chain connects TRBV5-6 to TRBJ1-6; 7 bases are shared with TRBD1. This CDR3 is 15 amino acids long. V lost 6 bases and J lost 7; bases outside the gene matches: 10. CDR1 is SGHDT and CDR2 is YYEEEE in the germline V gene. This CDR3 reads CASNGGTVSNSPLHF. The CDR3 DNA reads TGTGCCAGCAACGGGGGGACAGTGTCAAATTCACCCCTCCACTTT.

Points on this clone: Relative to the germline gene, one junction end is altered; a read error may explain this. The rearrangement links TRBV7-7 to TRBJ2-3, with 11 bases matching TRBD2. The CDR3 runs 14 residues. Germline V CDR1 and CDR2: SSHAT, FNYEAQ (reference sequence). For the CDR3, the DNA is TGTGCTAGCAGCCCCGAACGACTAGCGGGGACTAAGTATTTT. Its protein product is CASSPERLAGTKYF.

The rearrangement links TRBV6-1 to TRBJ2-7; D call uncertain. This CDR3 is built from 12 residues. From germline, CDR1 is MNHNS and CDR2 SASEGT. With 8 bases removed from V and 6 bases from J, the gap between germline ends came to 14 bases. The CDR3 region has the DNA TGTGCCAGCTCCCACACTGCCGGCGAGCAGTACTTC. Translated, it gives CASSHTAGEQYF.

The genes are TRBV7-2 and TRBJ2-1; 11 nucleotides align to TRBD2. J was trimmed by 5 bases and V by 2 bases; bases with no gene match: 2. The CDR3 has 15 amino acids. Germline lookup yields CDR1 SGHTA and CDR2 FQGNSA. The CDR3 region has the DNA TGTGCCAGCAGCTTATTGGGACTAGCGGACAATGAGCAGTTCTTC. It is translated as CASSLLGLADNEQFF.

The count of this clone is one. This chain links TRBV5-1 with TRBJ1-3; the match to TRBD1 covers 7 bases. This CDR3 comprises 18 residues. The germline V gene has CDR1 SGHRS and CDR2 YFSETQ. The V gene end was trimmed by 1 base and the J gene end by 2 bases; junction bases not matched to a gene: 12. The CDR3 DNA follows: TGCGCCAGCAGCTTGTCTTACCTCGGCCAGGGGGCTGGAAACACCATATATTTT. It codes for CASSLSYLGQGAGNTIYF.

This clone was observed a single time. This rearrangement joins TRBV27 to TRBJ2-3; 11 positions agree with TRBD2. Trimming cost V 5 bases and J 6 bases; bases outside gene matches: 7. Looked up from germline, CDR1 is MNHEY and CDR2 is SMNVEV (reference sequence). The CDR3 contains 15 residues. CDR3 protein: CASSARSGRADTQYF. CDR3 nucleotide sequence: TGTGCCAGCAGTGCGCGTAGCGGGAGGGCCGATACGCAGTATTTT.

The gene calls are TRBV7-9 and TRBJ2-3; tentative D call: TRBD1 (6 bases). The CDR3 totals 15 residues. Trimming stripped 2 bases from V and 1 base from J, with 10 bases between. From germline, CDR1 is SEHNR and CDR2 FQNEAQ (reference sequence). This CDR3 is CASSLMSGGTDTQYF. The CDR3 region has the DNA TGTGCCAGCAGCTTAATGTCAGGGGGCACAGATACGCAGTATTTT. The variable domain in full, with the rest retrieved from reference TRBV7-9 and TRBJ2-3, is DTGVSQNPRHKITKRGQNVTFRCDPISEHNRLYWYRQTLGQGPEFLTYFQNEAQLEKSRLLSDRFSAERPKGSFSTLEIQRTEQGDSAMYLCASSLMSGGTDTQYFGPGTRLTVL.

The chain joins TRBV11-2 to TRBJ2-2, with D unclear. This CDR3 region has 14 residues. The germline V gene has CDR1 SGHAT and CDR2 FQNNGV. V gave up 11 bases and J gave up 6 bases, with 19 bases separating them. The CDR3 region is CAFQSMGQAGELFF. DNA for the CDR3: TGTGCCTTTCAGAGTATGGGTCAAGCCGGGGAGCTGTTTTTT.